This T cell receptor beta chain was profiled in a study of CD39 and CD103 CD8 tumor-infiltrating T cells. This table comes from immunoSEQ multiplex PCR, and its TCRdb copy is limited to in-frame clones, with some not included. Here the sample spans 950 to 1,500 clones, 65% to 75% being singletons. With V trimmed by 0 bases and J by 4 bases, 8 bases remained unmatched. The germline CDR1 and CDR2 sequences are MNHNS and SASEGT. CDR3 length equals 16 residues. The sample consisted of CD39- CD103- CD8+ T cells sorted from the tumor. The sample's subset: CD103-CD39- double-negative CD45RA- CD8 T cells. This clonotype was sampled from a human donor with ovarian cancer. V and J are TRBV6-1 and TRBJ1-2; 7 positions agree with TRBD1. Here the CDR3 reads CASSEAWRGLGYGYTF. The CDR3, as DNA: TGTGCCAGCAGTGAAGCCTGGAGGGGGCTTGGCTATGGCTACACCTTC.